The following is a T cell receptor beta chain sequence with its context. Its antigen is not known. The repertoire was sequenced with immunoSEQ multiplex PCR; TCRdb's copy has only in-frame clones and lacks some. The data hold several thousand clones, with 80% observed a single time. The CDR3 contains 14 residues. Unmatched junction bases numbered 5, after V lost 6 bases and J lost 7 bases. The germline V gene has CDR1 MRHNA and CDR2 SNTAGT. This specimen belongs to a study of follicular helper T cells after annual influenza vaccination. Time point described: 2014-2015 season, pre-vaccination. Study observations and caveats: Just roughly 8.5-20% of cells analyzed had recovered productive TCRB sequences.

Sequences were derived from CXCR5+ CD38- circulating T follicular helper cells from blood, sampled on the day of influenza vaccination. The subset denotes: circulating Tfh, non-naive CD4+CXCR5+PD-1+ (ICOS+CD38+ or ICOS-CD38-). This clonotype originated in an adult who received the influenza vaccine. The chain uses TRBV6-4 and TRBJ2-2, with 10 positions matching TRBD2. The CDR3 reads CASRPSGSGGELFF. The CDR3 region has the DNA TGTGCCAGCAGGCCTAGCGGGAGTGGCGGGGAGCTGTTTTTT.